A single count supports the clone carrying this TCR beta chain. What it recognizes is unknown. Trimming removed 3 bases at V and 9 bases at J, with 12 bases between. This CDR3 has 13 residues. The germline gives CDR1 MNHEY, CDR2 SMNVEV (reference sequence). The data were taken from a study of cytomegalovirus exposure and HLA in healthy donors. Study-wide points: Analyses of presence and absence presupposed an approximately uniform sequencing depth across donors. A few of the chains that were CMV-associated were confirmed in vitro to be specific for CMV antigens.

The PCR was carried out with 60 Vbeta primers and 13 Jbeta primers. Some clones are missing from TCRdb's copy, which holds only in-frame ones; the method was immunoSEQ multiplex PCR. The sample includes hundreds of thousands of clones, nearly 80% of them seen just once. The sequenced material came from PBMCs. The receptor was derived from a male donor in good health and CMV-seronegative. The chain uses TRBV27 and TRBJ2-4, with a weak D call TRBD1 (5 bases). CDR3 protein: CASSLDTRSIQYF. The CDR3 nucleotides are TGTGCCAGCAGTTTGGACACCAGGAGCATTCAGTACTTC.